Shown below are 8 T cell receptor beta chains from a single sample sequenced in a study of control samples from healthy donors and cancer patients. TCRdb's copy holds only in-frame clones and misses some; the assay was immunoSEQ multiplex PCR. This repertoire shows around 20,000 clones, roughly 85% found once; its top ten account for less than 35%. The material sequenced was PBMCs. These receptor sequences come from an older man with head and neck cancer.

The rearrangement joins TRBV4-3 to TRBJ1-2; possibly TRBD1 for D (5 bases). The germline CDR1 and CDR2 sequences are LGHNA and YSLEER. This CDR3 has 16 amino acids. Trimming pared 0 bases from V and 14 bases from J, leaving 25 bases between. In nucleotides, the CDR3 is TGCGCCAGCAGCCAAGAATTTACGGGGCTTGGGCTCCATGGAACCTTC. It yields the protein CASSQEFTGLGLHGTF.

This clone was counted only a few times. CDR3 sequence reads: CATSRDRGTGELFF. The CDR3 DNA is TGTGCCACCAGCAGAGATAGGGGGACCGGGGAGCTGTTTTTT. The rearrangement links TRBV15 to TRBJ2-2; D perhaps matches TRBD1 (6 bases). CDR1 is LNHNV and CDR2 is YYDKDF in the germline V gene (reference sequence). Trimming took off 0 bases at V and 5 bases at J, with 7 bases between the two ends. This CDR3 has 14 amino acids.

The V and J genes are TRBV19 and TRBJ1-1; 7 bases agree with TRBD1. In germline, CDR1 is LNHDA, CDR2 SQIVND (reference sequence). The CDR3 loop spans 13 amino acids. J gave up 8 bases and V 4 bases, and 7 bases lay outside the gene matches. The CDR3 region has the DNA TGTGCCAGTAGTAAGGGGGCGCCTGTGGAAGCTTTCTTT. It translates to CASSKGAPVEAFF.

V gene TRBV5-4 combines with J gene TRBJ2-1, with 10 bases matching TRBD2. The CDR3 is made up of 15 amino acids. J was trimmed by 9 bases and V by 3 bases; bases with no gene match: 9. The germline gives CDR1 SGHNT, CDR2 YYREEE (reference sequence). CDR3 sequence: CASSYLAGVGLEQFF. Written as DNA, the CDR3 is TGTGCCAGCAGCTACCTAGCGGGAGTAGGGCTTGAGCAGTTCTTC. Full variable domain (outside the CDR3, taken from reference TRBV5-4 and TRBJ2-1): ETGVTQSPTHLIKTRGQQVTLRCSSQSGHNTVSWYQQALGQGPQFIFQYYREEENGRGNFPPRFSGLQFPNYSSELNVNALELDDSALYLCASSYLAGVGLEQFFGPGTRLTVL.

This chain links TRBV11-2 with TRBJ1-4, with 9 bases that match TRBD1. The CDR3 has 16 residues. In germline, CDR1 is SGHAT, CDR2 FQNNGV. After removal of 4 bases from V and 4 bases from J, the junction contained 7 bases not matched to a gene. The CDR3 protein is CASSSRDRDSNEKLFF. In DNA form, the CDR3 reads TGTGCCAGCAGCTCCCGGGACAGGGACAGTAATGAAAAACTGTTTTTT. Looking up the rest from reference TRBV11-2 and TRBJ1-4 gives the full variable domain: EAGVAQSPRYKIIEKRQSVAFWCNPISGHATLYWYQQILGQGPKLLIQFQNNGVVDDSQLPKDRFSAERLKGVDSTLKIQPAKLEDSAVYLCASSSRDRDSNEKLFFGSGTQLSVL.

This clone was picked up a small number of times. The chain links TRBV19 to TRBJ2-7; D is unclear. The germline V gene has CDR1 LNHDA and CDR2 SQIVND (reference sequence). The CDR3 is 16 residues long. V was shortened by 4 bases and J by 0 bases, with 16 bases between the two germline ends. This chain's CDR3 is CASSSLGRESSYEQYF. The CDR3 coding sequence is TGTGCCAGTAGTAGCCTGGGTCGAGAAAGCTCCTACGAGCAGTACTTC.

The chain links TRBV2 to TRBJ1-1; maybe TRBD1 (6 bases). The CDR3 is 12 residues long. Germline V lookup: CDR1 SNHLY, CDR2 FYNNEI. The V end was cut by 3 bases, the J end by 8 bases, with 10 bases between. The CDR3 DNA sequence: TGTGCCAGCAGTGAGGGGGCCGTGGAAGCTTTCTTT. Protein: CASSEGAVEAFF. The entire variable domain, with the rest obtained from reference TRBV2 and TRBJ1-1, is as follows: EPEVTQTPSHQVTQMGQEVILRCVPISNHLYFYWYRQILGQKVEFLVSFYNNEISEKSEIFDDQFSVERPDGSNFTLKIRSTKLEDSAMYFCASSEGAVEAFFGQGTRLTVV.

This clone was observed a handful of times. V gene TRBV20-1 combines with J gene TRBJ1-6; D uncertain. The germline V gene encodes CDR1 DFQATT and CDR2 SNEGSKA (reference sequence). The V end lost 3 bases, the J end lost 2 bases, and 11 bases lay between the germline ends. This CDR3 has 15 residues. This CDR3 is CSASGSDTYNSPLHF. Written as DNA, the CDR3 is TGCAGTGCTAGTGGTTCCGACACCTATAATTCACCCCTCCACTTT.